The 27 T cell receptor beta chains in this list originate from one sample, sequenced in a study of Graves' ophthalmopathy and Graves' hyperthyroidism. CDR3 regions of TCR beta were amplified from RNA transcripts. An opening RT-PCR round employed HTBI primers and preceded a second-round multiplex PCR. TCRdb reanalysed the multiplex PCR reads using MiXCR and keeps one entry per CDR3 protein. The repertoire holds 500,000 to 800,000 distinct CDR3 sequences, with more than 40% as singletons. Sequencing input: peripheral blood. The source is an adult man with Graves' ophthalmopathy.

This clonotype was picked up a small number of times. The CDR3 DNA is TGCAGTGCTAGATACAGGGACGGGACTGAAGCTTTCTTT. It is translated as CSARYRDGTEAFF. This sequence joins TRBV20-1 and TRBJ1-1; possibly TRBD1 for D (6 bases). The CDR3 is 13 residues long. The ends were cut back, 2 bases at V and 5 bases at J, with 12 bases in the middle. Germline CDR1 and CDR2: DFQATT and SNEGSKA (reference sequence).

For this clonotype: This clone may be a read error of a much larger clone one base away. V usage is TRBV9 and J usage is TRBJ1-6; D perhaps matches TRBD1 (5 bases). Germline V gene sequence: CDR1 SGDLS, CDR2 YYNGEE. The V end lost 3 bases, the J end lost 9 bases, and 13 bases lay between the germline ends. The CDR3 has 14 amino acids. CDR3 sequence: CASSGAPGGSPLHF. DNA of the CDR3: TGTGCCAGCAGCGGCGCCCCCGGGGGTTCACCCCTCCACTTT.

This clonotype has just one count. The J gene is TRBJ1-5, the V gene TRBV24-1; 8 bases are shared with TRBD1. The junction had 13 bases not matched to a gene; V was cut back by 3 bases and J by 7 bases. CDR3 length: 17 amino acids. CDR1 and CDR2 (germline): KGHDR, SFDVKD. CDR3 in DNA: TGTGCCACCAGTGATGCTCCTCGGGACAGGATCAAACAGCCCCAGCATTTT. It specifies CATSDAPRDRIKQPQHF.

This clonotype was seen ten or more times. This chain connects TRBV10-3 to TRBJ2-7, with 13 bases fitting TRBD2. V was clipped by 10 bases and J by 0 bases; unmatched bases: 3. CDR3 length equals 14 residues. Germline V gene lookup returns CDR1 ENHRY and CDR2 SYGVKD. CDR3 nucleotide sequence: TGTGCCAGTCGGACTAGCGGGGGCTCCTACGAGCAGTACTTC. Its protein product is CASRTSGGSYEQYF.

V and J are TRBV7-8 and TRBJ2-3, with 8 bases that match TRBD2. The J segment lost 0 bases and the V segment lost 5 bases, leaving 13 bases of the junction unmatched. This CDR3 comprises 18 residues. Germline CDR1 reads SGHVS; CDR2 reads FQNEAQ. CDR3 region: CASSQPASGWSSTDTQYF. The DNA for the CDR3 is TGTGCCAGCAGCCAGCCCGCTAGCGGGTGGTCTAGCACAGATACGCAGTATTTT.

The chain is built from TRBV7-8 and TRBJ2-5; 9 bases fit TRBD1. Germline V gene data show CDR1 as SGHVS and CDR2 as FQNEAQ. V lost 5 bases to trimming and J lost 5 bases; unmatched junction nucleotides: 12. The CDR3 is 16 residues long. The CDR3 nucleotides read TGTGCCAGCAGCCGCCCCGGGACAGGGAGTTGGGAGACCCAGTACTTC. Its translation: CASSRPGTGSWETQYF.

This clonotype appeared many times. J is TRBJ1-3 and V is TRBV4-2; no clear D gene. With 1 base removed from V and 2 bases from J, the gap between germline ends came to 6 bases. This CDR3 contains 14 residues. Germline V gives CDR1 LGHNA, CDR2 YNFKEQ. DNA of the CDR3: TGTGCCAGCAGCCAAGCAGGTCCTGGAAACACCATATATTTT. Amino acids: CASSQAGPGNTIYF.

Note on this clonotype: This may be a read error, as it is one base from a much larger clone. Because the CDR3 is missing its conserved closing phenylalanine or tryptophan, this is likely a read error. This chain links TRBV10-3 with TRBJ2-5, with unresolved D. Germline lookup yields CDR1 ENHRY and CDR2 SYGVKD. This CDR3 region has 13 residues. CDR3 in amino acids: CASSEWYQETQYL. DNA for the CDR3: TGTGCCAGCAGTGAATGGTACCAAGAGACCCAGTACCTC.

This clonotype occurred many times. The chain couples TRBV20-1 to TRBJ2-7, with 8 bases aligning to TRBD2. The CDR3 has 12 amino acids. With V trimmed by 3 bases and J by 4 bases, 2 bases remained unmatched. From germline, CDR1 is DFQATT and CDR2 SNEGSKA (reference sequence). CDR3 nucleotides: TGCAGTGCTAGCCAGCGGGAGTACGAGCAGTACTTC. This sequence encodes CSASQREYEQYF.

This clonotype came up many times. The genes are TRBV11-2 and TRBJ1-4; D is unclear. Germline CDR1 is SGHAT and CDR2 is FQNNGV. The CDR3 totals 16 residues. V dropped 1 base and J dropped 2 bases, with 11 bases sitting between them. CDR3 loop: CASSLGVTWTNEKLFF. The CDR3 nucleotides read TGTGCCAGCAGCTTAGGGGTTACCTGGACTAATGAAAAACTGTTTTTT.

The chain carries TRBV20-1 and TRBJ2-2; 10 bases match TRBD2. There are 19 residues in the CDR3. V shed 0 bases and J 6 bases; nucleotides not matched to a gene: 16. Germline V gene sequence: CDR1 DFQATT, CDR2 SNEGSKA (reference sequence). Here the CDR3 reads CSARDVKTSGLSRPGELFF. CDR3 DNA: TGCAGTGCTAGAGATGTTAAGACTAGCGGGCTATCGAGGCCCGGGGAGCTGTTTTTT.

This clonotype was detected only once. Because it lacks the conserved phenylalanine or tryptophan at the end, this CDR3 is likely a read error. This chain joins TRBV7-9 and TRBJ1-1, with 7 bases identical to TRBD1. CDR3 length: 16 amino acids. Germline V gene lookup returns CDR1 SEHNR and CDR2 FQNEAQ (reference sequence). The J segment lost 2 bases and the V segment lost 0 bases, leaving 6 bases of the junction unmatched. The DNA for the CDR3 is TGTGCCAGCAGCTTAGCTGCAGGGGGTGGAAACACTGAAGCTTTCCTT. Residues: CASSLAAGGGNTEAFL.

The chain is built from TRBV12-3 or TRBV12-4 and TRBJ2-2; TRBD2 matches at 9 bases. The CDR3 extends over 16 amino acids. V was pared by 6 bases and J by 4 bases, with 9 bases of the junction left unmatched. This chain's CDR3 is CASRKKGLAGTGELFF. The CDR3 nucleotides are TGTGCCAGCAGAAAGAAGGGACTAGCTGGCACCGGGGAGCTGTTTTTT.

As regards this clonotype: One junction end disagrees with the germline gene, perhaps due to a read error. The V gene is TRBV9, the J gene TRBJ1-3, with D unclear. This CDR3 comprises 12 residues. In germline, CDR1 is SGDLS, CDR2 YYNGEE. CDR3 sequence: CANSRSGNTIYF. CDR3 nucleotides: TGTGCCAACAGCCGGTCCGGAAACACCATATATTTT.

The table lists this clonotype with many counts. The chain links TRBV2 to TRBJ2-7; 9 bases agree with TRBD1. Germline V gene lookup returns CDR1 SNHLY and CDR2 FYNNEI. Losses at the gene ends were 2 bases for V and 2 bases for J; bases not matched to a gene: 4. This CDR3 has 15 amino acids. As DNA, the CDR3 is TGTGCCAGCAGTGAACCTAGGGACAGGGCCTACGAGCAGTACTTC. Residues: CASSEPRDRAYEQYF.

The CDR3 region is CASIRGTGAGEQYF. DNA of the CDR3: TGTGCCAGCATAAGAGGGACAGGGGCTGGCGAGCAGTACTTC. The chain couples TRBV25-1 to TRBJ2-7; TRBD1 aligns across 10 bases. Germline CDR1 reads MGHDK; CDR2 reads SYGVNS. The CDR3 covers 14 residues. V shed 7 bases, J shed 6 bases, and the junction held 9 bases outside the gene matches.

The chain recombines TRBV4-1 with TRBJ2-7; perhaps TRBD2 as D (6 bases). The CDR3 consists of 15 residues. Per germline, CDR1 MGHRA and CDR2 YSYEKL. Trimming pared 1 base from V and 6 bases from J, leaving 16 bases between. The CDR3 region is CASSQVGEAGGEQYF. The CDR3 region has the DNA TGCGCCAGCAGCCAAGTCGGCGAGGCCGGGGGCGAGCAGTACTTC.

This clonotype was observed many times. The chain joins TRBV7-2 to TRBJ1-1, with unresolved D. The ends were cut back, 5 bases at V and 0 bases at J, with 7 bases in the middle. The CDR3 contains 13 residues. Germline V gene sequence: CDR1 SGHTA, CDR2 FQGNSA. This CDR3 is CASSPYLNTEAFF. CDR3 bases: TGTGCCAGCAGCCCTTACCTGAACACTGAAGCTTTCTTT.

The chain links TRBV7-2 to TRBJ1-6; possibly TRBD1 for D (6 bases). There are 17 residues in the CDR3. V was pared by 4 bases and J by 6 bases, with 19 bases between. Germline V gives CDR1 SGHTA, CDR2 FQGNSA. The CDR3 bases are TGTGCCAGCAGCTCCACAACTAGGACAGCGACTAATTCACCCCTCCACTTT. This codes for CASSSTTRTATNSPLHF.

This clonotype was counted ten times or more. The V gene is TRBV24-1, the J gene TRBJ2-7; 10 bases map to TRBD2. V dropped 4 bases and J dropped 2; count of bases not matched to a gene: 7. Germline V gene sequence: CDR1 KGHDR, CDR2 SFDVKD. The CDR3 spans 16 residues. CDR3 DNA sequence: TGTGCCACCAGTGAATCCGGGACTAGCGACCCCTACGAGCAGTACTTC. It encodes CATSESGTSDPYEQYF.

Ten or more counts support this clonotype. The DNA of the CDR3 is TGCGCCAGCAGCGCAACTAGCGGGATCATCACCGGGGAGCTGTTTTTT. Residues: CASSATSGIITGELFF. The chain employs TRBV4-1 and TRBJ2-2; TRBD2 aligns across 10 bases. Unmatched junction bases numbered 7, after V lost 5 bases and J lost 4 bases. Germline lookup yields CDR1 MGHRA and CDR2 YSYEKL. The CDR3 covers 16 residues.

About this clonotype itself: This sequence may be a read error, since a much larger clone differs from it by one base. The chain combines TRBV7-2 with TRBJ2-5; D may match TRBD1 or TRBD2 (6 bases each). Trimming took 10 bases from V and 5 from J, leaving 26 bases between them. CDR1 and CDR2 from the germline V gene are SGHTA and FQGNSA. This CDR3 is built from 16 residues. CDR3 coding DNA: TGTGCCAACACCTACGGGGGCCGGGGATCTTACGAGACCCAGTACTTC. Translation gives CANTYGGRGSYETQYF.

This clonotype occurred once. Mismatch with germline at one junction end may stem from a read error. The V and J genes are TRBV15 and TRBJ1-1; D remains ambiguous. The CDR3 length is 12 residues. Per germline, CDR1 LNHNV and CDR2 YYDKDF (reference sequence). In DNA, the CDR3 is TGTGCTACCAATCAGGTGAACACTGAAGCTTTCTTT. Translated, it gives CATNQVNTEAFF.

A note on this clonotype: The junction departs from germline at one end; a sequencing error may be responsible. The V gene is TRBV7-9, the J gene TRBJ1-2; a possible D gene is TRBD1 (6 bases). CDR3 length: 14 residues. Germline V lookup: CDR1 SEHNR, CDR2 FQNEAQ (reference sequence). The CDR3 protein is CASSFIQGGYGHTF. In DNA form, the CDR3 reads TGTGCCAGCAGCTTCATACAGGGAGGATATGGCCACACCTTC.

As for this clonotype: At one boundary the junction diverges from the germline segment, which might be a read error. This chain links TRBV7-9 with TRBJ2-7; D could derive from TRBD1 or TRBD2 (5 bases each). The CDR3 has 15 residues. CDR1 SEHNR and CDR2 FQNEAQ come from the germline V gene (reference sequence). The CDR3 region is CASSQNRDEIYEQCF. The CDR3 DNA sequence: TGTGCCAGCAGCCAAAACCGGGACGAAATCTACGAGCAGTGCTTC.

The DNA of the CDR3 is TGTGCCAGCAGCGTTAGGGGGGACACGTCCGAGCAGTACTTC. This translates into CASSVRGDTSEQYF. This chain uses TRBV11-3 with TRBJ2-7; perhaps D is TRBD1 or TRBD2 (6 bases each). The CDR3 is made up of 14 amino acids. CDR1 is SGHNT, CDR2 YENEEA, per germline. Between the trimmed V and J ends, which lost 5 bases and 6 bases, there was a span of 17 bases.

This clonotype appeared once. The chain couples TRBV4-3 to TRBJ1-1, with TRBD1 as a possible D gene (5 bases). The CDR3 contains 15 residues. Trimming took off 2 bases at V and 2 bases at J, with 12 bases between the two ends. Per the germline V gene, CDR1 is LGHNA and CDR2 is YSLEER. The CDR3 loop reads CASSQYRRANTEAFF. In DNA, the CDR3 is TGCGCCAGCAGCCAATATCGCAGGGCCAACACTGAAGCTTTCTTT.